Each of the 7 T cell receptor beta chains below was sequenced from the same sample in a study of T cell responses to AZD1222 COVID-19 vaccine. Clones were sequenced by immunoSEQ multiplex PCR, and TCRdb holds only the in-frame ones, with some missing. Altogether approximately 140,000 clones are present, about 93% being singletons, with the ten largest covering 2.8%. The material sequenced was peripheral blood, taken on day 0 of MenACWY control vaccination. The receptors were gathered from an adult in good health.

CDR3 nucleotides: TGTGCCAGCAGTCCCCGGGGGGGCCCAGGGTACGAGCAGTACTTC. Translating it yields CASSPRGGPGYEQYF. V gene TRBV3-1 (or the pseudogene TRBV3-2) combines with J gene TRBJ2-7; 8 nucleotides agree with TRBD2. This CDR3 region has 15 residues. V lost 6 bases and J lost 4; bases outside the gene matches: 11. The germline V gene encodes CDR1 LGHDT and CDR2 YNNKEL (reference sequence).

The sample holds a few counts of this clone. The V call is TRBV5-1, the J call TRBJ2-7, with 8 bases aligning to TRBD1. This CDR3 contains 13 residues. Germline CDR1 and CDR2: SGHRS and YFSETQ. V trimming: 5 bases; J trimming: 4 bases; junction bases outside the gene matches: 5. The CDR3 is CASRQGAIYEQYF. CDR3 coding DNA: TGCGCCAGCAGGCAGGGGGCCATTTACGAGCAGTACTTC.

This clone was observed a single time. The chain employs TRBV28 and TRBJ1-2; D might be TRBD1 (5 bases). The V end lost 9 bases, the J end lost 2 bases, and 16 bases lay between the germline ends. The germline gives CDR1 MDHEN, CDR2 SYDVKM. This CDR3 comprises 14 residues. CDR3 sequence reads: CASIRRGPNYGYTF. The DNA for the CDR3 is TGTGCCAGTATCCGAAGGGGACCCAACTATGGCTACACCTTC.

The V and J genes are TRBV10-3 and TRBJ1-5; TRBD1 is a possible D gene (6 bases). V lost 8 bases and J 1 base, leaving 9 bases between the germline ends. The CDR3 covers 13 residues. Germline loops: CDR1 ENHRY, CDR2 SYGVKD. The CDR3 region has the DNA TGTGCCATCGGGGGCACCAGCAATCAGCCCCAGCATTTT. It is translated as CAIGGTSNQPQHF.

The chain is built from TRBV6-2 or TRBV6-3 and TRBJ1-6, with TRBD1 matching 8 bases. J was trimmed by 13 bases and V by 3 bases; bases with no gene match: 5. Germline V CDR1 and CDR2: MNHEY, SVGEGT. This CDR3 has 13 amino acids. The CDR3 nucleotides read TGTGCCAGCAGTTATGGACAGGGACAGCCCCTCCACTTT. This sequence encodes CASSYGQGQPLHF.

The chain has TRBV4-1 and TRBJ2-5, with a possible D match to TRBD2 (6 bases). Germline V gene data show CDR1 as MGHRA and CDR2 as YSYEKL. Trimming shortened V by 3 bases and J by 3 bases, and 17 bases separated the two germline ends. The CDR3 runs to 16 residues. CDR3 DNA sequence: TGCGCCAGCAGCCAGGGACGTGGGGAGGCGGAAGAGACCCAGTACTTC. The encoded protein is CASSQGRGEAEETQYF.

V usage is TRBV5-4 and J usage is TRBJ1-1, with D perhaps matching TRBD1 (5 bases). This CDR3 region has 13 residues. The V gene lost 4 bases and the J gene lost 8 bases, with 15 bases spanning the gap. Per the germline V gene, CDR1 is SGHNT and CDR2 is YYREEE (reference sequence). The DNA of the CDR3 is TGTGCCAGCAGCCCTTTCCAGGGCGCCGAAGCTTTCTTT. Amino acid sequence: CASSPFQGAEAFF.